Below are 32 T cell receptor beta chains sequenced from a single sample in a study of blood T cell repertoires in COVID-19. The repertoire was sequenced with immunoSEQ multiplex PCR; TCRdb's copy has only in-frame clones and lacks some. The sample consists of about 85,000 clones, 84% of them appearing once. The material sequenced was peripheral blood. The receptors here all came from a human donor in a cohort sampled during active COVID-19.

The rearrangement uses TRBV19 and TRBJ1-6; D unresolved. From germline, CDR1 is LNHDA and CDR2 SQIVND (reference sequence). V lost 6 bases and J lost 7, with 10 bases in between. This CDR3 is 13 amino acids long. Here the CDR3 reads CASSPGLNSPLHF. CDR3 nucleotide sequence: TGTGCCAGTAGCCCGGGGTTAAATTCACCCCTCCACTTT.

This chain joins TRBV3-1 (or the pseudogene TRBV3-2) and TRBJ1-2; possibly TRBD1 for D (5 bases). The V gene lost 5 bases and the J gene lost 3 bases, with 19 bases spanning the gap. CDR1 and CDR2 (germline): LGHDT, YNNKEL (reference sequence). The CDR3 loop spans 16 amino acids. The CDR3 region is CASSSFGGNTYYGYTF. Here the CDR3 DNA reads TGTGCCAGCAGCTCCTTCGGGGGGAATACTTACTATGGCTACACCTTC.

The chain couples TRBV5-1 to TRBJ2-7, with a possible D match to TRBD2 (5 bases). Trimming cost V 0 bases and J 4 bases, with 14 bases left between them. This CDR3 is built from 15 residues. The germline gives CDR1 SGHRS, CDR2 YFSETQ. The CDR3 DNA reads TGCGCCAGCAGCTTGGCGACGATCAGCGGATACGAGCAGTACTTC. This translates into CASSLATISGYEQYF.

The chain carries TRBV7-8 and TRBJ2-3; 13 nucleotides line up with TRBD2. J lost 2 bases, V lost 5 bases, and 10 bases had no gene match. This CDR3 contains 18 residues. The germline V gene has CDR1 SGHVS and CDR2 FQNEAQ. In DNA, the CDR3 is TGTGCCAGCAGCATCAGGACTAGCGGGGGCGAGCCCACAGATACGCAGTATTTT. Translated, it gives CASSIRTSGGEPTDTQYF.

This clone was observed a single time. This sequence joins TRBV5-8 and TRBJ1-4, with a weak D call TRBD1 (5 bases). The germline CDR1 and CDR2 sequences are SGHTS and YDEGEE. The germline V and J ends were trimmed by 3 bases and 17 bases, with 14 bases remaining between them. The CDR3 is 11 residues long. CDR3 DNA sequence: TGTGCCAGCAGCTGGGGGGGTTCGTTCTTTTTT. It yields the protein CASSWGGSFFF.

The V and J genes are TRBV2 and TRBJ2-5; TRBD1 aligns across 8 bases. The J segment lost 3 bases and the V segment lost 8 bases, leaving 5 bases of the junction unmatched. The germline V gene has CDR1 SNHLY and CDR2 FYNNEI. There are 13 residues in the CDR3. CDR3 amino acids: CASQGAGEETQYF. The CDR3 DNA sequence: TGTGCCAGCCAGGGGGCAGGAGAAGAGACCCAGTACTTC.

The chain links TRBV5-1 to TRBJ2-1; D is ambiguous. CDR3 length: 15 amino acids. Germline V gives CDR1 SGHRS, CDR2 YFSETQ. The V end was cut by 4 bases, the J end by 0 bases, with 11 bases between. CDR3 sequence (DNA): TGCGCCAGCAGCCTTGATCCGAGCTCCTACAATGAGCAGTTCTTC. Protein product: CASSLDPSSYNEQFF.

This clone has just one count. This chain joins TRBV14 and TRBJ2-7; 7 bases line up with TRBD1. The CDR3 runs 15 residues. From germline, CDR1 is SGHDN and CDR2 FVKESK. V was clipped by 2 bases and J by 1 base; unmatched bases: 5. CDR3 nucleotide sequence: TGTGCCAGCAGCCAACGCCGGGACAGTTCCTACGAGCAGTACTTC. The encoded protein is CASSQRRDSSYEQYF.

This clone was seen a handful of times. The V call is TRBV4-1, the J call TRBJ1-1; tentatively, D is TRBD1 (6 bases). V shed 0 bases and J shed 1 base, with 15 bases lying between them. The length of the CDR3 is 17 residues. The V gene's germline CDR1 is MGHRA and CDR2 YSYEKL. The CDR3 here is CASSQDTVRGQNTEAFF. The CDR3 DNA follows: TGCGCCAGCAGCCAAGATACCGTCAGGGGCCAGAACACTGAAGCTTTCTTT.

The chain carries TRBV18 and TRBJ2-7; 7 bases map to TRBD1. Germline V gene sequence: CDR1 KGHSH, CDR2 LQKENI. This CDR3 has 14 amino acids. J gave up 4 bases and V 6 bases, and 9 bases lay outside the gene matches. CDR3 region: CASSPNYRGYEQYF. Written as DNA, the CDR3 is TGTGCCAGCTCCCCAAACTACAGGGGATACGAGCAGTACTTC.

J is TRBJ1-4 and V is TRBV19, with 7 positions matching TRBD1. The length of the CDR3 is 13 residues. Per the germline V gene, CDR1 is LNHDA and CDR2 is SQIVND (reference sequence). The junction had 4 bases not matched to a gene; V was cut back by 4 bases and J by 8 bases. In nucleotides, the CDR3 is TGTGCCAGTAGTAAGCAGGGGGGAGAAAAACTGTTTTTT. This codes for CASSKQGGEKLFF.

The chain has TRBV5-1 and TRBJ2-2, with D possibly being TRBD2 (6 bases). Germline-derived CDR1 and CDR2 are SGHRS and YFSETQ. V lost 4 bases to trimming and J lost 2 bases, with 12 bases between them. CDR3 length: 15 amino acids. The CDR3 DNA reads TGCGCCAGCAGCGCCCGGGAGCCCAACACCGGGGAGCTGTTTTTT. Translated, it gives CASSAREPNTGELFF.

This clone has only one observation. The chain combines TRBV25-1 with TRBJ1-3, with D possibly matching TRBD1 (6 bases). V was clipped by 6 bases and J by 0 bases, with 12 bases between them. The CDR3 spans 15 residues. CDR1 and CDR2 from the germline V gene are MGHDK and SYGVNS. CDR3 sequence: CASSDTGSSGNTIYF. In DNA, the CDR3 is TGTGCCAGCAGCGATACAGGGAGCTCTGGAAACACCATATATTTT.

The rearrangement links TRBV28 to TRBJ1-4; TRBD1 matches at 9 bases. The germline V gene encodes CDR1 MDHEN and CDR2 SYDVKM. The trim removed 5 bases at V and 5 bases at J, leaving 6 bases unmatched. The CDR3 is made up of 15 amino acids. CDR3 DNA sequence: TGTGCCAGCAGTCCCTGGGACAGGGTAAATGAAAAACTGTTTTTT. This sequence encodes CASSPWDRVNEKLFF.

As DNA, the CDR3 is TGTGCCAGCAGCTTACTCGATCAGCCCCAGCATTTT. Translated, it gives CASSLLDQPQHF. The chain links TRBV11-2 to TRBJ1-5; the D is unclear. The CDR3 is 12 amino acids. CDR1 is SGHAT, CDR2 FQNNGV, per germline. Trimming took 2 bases from V and 5 from J, leaving 4 bases between them.

The chain couples TRBV25-1 to TRBJ2-3; 12 nucleotides match TRBD2. CDR1 and CDR2 (germline): MGHDK, SYGVNS. Germline trimming cut 7 bases from V and 1 base from J; bases unmatched to any gene: 3. The CDR3 spans 15 residues. Here the CDR3 reads CASTSGGAGTDTQYF. The CDR3 DNA sequence: TGTGCCAGCACTAGCGGGGGGGCCGGCACAGATACGCAGTATTTT.

This clone was seen a single time. The chain joins TRBV28 to TRBJ1-4; possible D gene TRBD1, 5 bases. The CDR3 length is 12 residues. Germline values: CDR1 MDHEN, CDR2 SYDVKM. The V gene lost 5 bases and the J gene lost 9 bases, with 10 bases spanning the gap. The CDR3 sequence is CASSNPGKKLFF. The CDR3 DNA reads as TGTGCCAGCAGTAACCCAGGGAAAAAACTGTTTTTT.

The chain joins TRBV10-3 to TRBJ2-1, with TRBD1 matching over 8 bases. The germline V gene encodes CDR1 ENHRY and CDR2 SYGVKD. This CDR3 region has 16 residues. Germline trimming cut 6 bases from V and 3 bases from J; bases unmatched to any gene: 10. This chain's CDR3 is CAIRDDRGLIYNEQFF. CDR3 nucleotide sequence: TGTGCCATCAGGGACGACAGGGGACTCATCTACAATGAGCAGTTCTTC.

CDR3 residues: CASSFGGQVYGYTF. For the CDR3, the DNA is TGTGCCAGCAGCTTCGGGGGGCAGGTCTATGGCTACACCTTC. The chain uses TRBV7-9 and TRBJ1-2; D might be TRBD1 (6 bases). The CDR3 totals 14 residues. The ends were cut back, 3 bases at V and 4 bases at J, with 12 bases in the middle. Germline CDR1 SEHNR, CDR2 FQNEAQ (reference sequence). Variable domain in full (rest from reference TRBV7-9 and TRBJ1-2): DTGVSQNPRHKITKRGQNVTFRCDPISEHNRLYWYRQTLGQGPEFLTYFQNEAQLEKSRLLSDRFSAERPKGSFSTLEIQRTEQGDSAMYLCASSFGGQVYGYTFGSGTRLTVV.

V is TRBV2 and J is TRBJ1-1, with unresolved D. This CDR3 has 12 amino acids. Germline-derived CDR1 and CDR2 are SNHLY and FYNNEI. Trimming took off 6 bases at V and 2 bases at J, with 7 bases between the two ends. CDR3: CASSSGNTEAFF. In nucleotides, the CDR3 is TGTGCCAGCAGCTCAGGAAACACTGAAGCTTTCTTT.

This clone was seen just once. CDR3 in amino acids: CASSHRVWKYTGANVLTF. The CDR3 nucleotides are TGTGCCAGCAGCCACAGGGTCTGGAAATATACTGGGGCCAACGTCCTGACTTTC. The J gene is TRBJ2-6, the V gene TRBV7-2; weak D call: TRBD1 (6 bases). The CDR3 has 18 amino acids. V shed 5 bases and J shed 2 bases, with 19 bases lying between them. In germline, CDR1 is SGHTA, CDR2 FQGNSA. The whole variable domain, filled in from reference TRBV7-2 and TRBJ2-6, reads GAGVSQSPSNKVTEKGKDVELRCDPISGHTALYWYRQSLGQGLEFLIYFQGNSAPDKSGLPSDRFSAERTGGSVSTLTIQRTQQEDSAVYLCASSHRVWKYTGANVLTFGAGSRLTVL.

The rearrangement joins TRBV29-1 to TRBJ1-3; unclear D gene. The germline CDR1 and CDR2 sequences are SQVTM and ANQGSEA. CDR3 size: 13 residues. V shed 4 bases and J shed 0 bases, with 7 bases lying between them. The CDR3 here is CSVVRGSGNTIYF. The CDR3 nucleotides are TGCAGCGTTGTTCGGGGCTCTGGAAACACCATATATTTT.

The chain combines TRBV4-1 with TRBJ1-5; D possibly corresponds to TRBD1 (5 bases). Germline V gene data show CDR1 as MGHRA and CDR2 as YSYEKL. This CDR3 contains 17 residues. Trimming stripped 0 bases from V and 2 bases from J, with 14 bases between. CDR3 protein: CASSQDRGERGNQPQHF. The CDR3, as DNA: TGCGCCAGCAGCCAAGATCGGGGGGAACGGGGCAATCAGCCCCAGCATTTT.

This clone was detected a few times. The J gene is TRBJ2-1, the V gene TRBV21-1; TRBD2, the table's D call, was not compared with the DNA. TRBV21-1 is assigned pseudogene status. The CDR3 is 17 residues long. As DNA, the CDR3 is TGTGCCAGCAGCTCCAGCGGGGGGGCCAACTCCTACAATGAGCAGTTCTTC. Residues: CASSSSGGANSYNEQFF.

A single count supports this clone. V gene TRBV6-2 or TRBV6-3 combines with J gene TRBJ2-2; 15 bases agree with TRBD2. This CDR3 is built from 18 residues. CDR1 and CDR2 from the germline V gene are MNHEY and SVGEGT. J was trimmed by 5 bases and V by 6 bases; bases with no gene match: 10. CDR3 sequence: CASSLGLAGGRVTGELFF. In DNA form, the CDR3 reads TGTGCCAGCAGCCTGGGACTAGCGGGGGGCCGTGTGACCGGGGAGCTGTTTTTT.

The chain couples TRBV6-5 to TRBJ2-7; the match to TRBD1 covers 9 bases. Looked up from germline, CDR1 is MNHEY and CDR2 is SVGAGI. CDR3 size: 15 residues. The V segment lost 5 bases and the J segment 5 bases; nucleotides outside the gene matches: 10. In DNA form, the CDR3 reads TGTGCCAGCAGTCCCGGGACAGGGAATTTCCACGAGCAGTACTTC. Translated, it gives CASSPGTGNFHEQYF.

V gene TRBV2 combines with J gene TRBJ1-6; D not resolved. The length of the CDR3 is 12 residues. V was shortened by 7 bases and J by 8 bases, with 9 bases between the two germline ends. Germline CDR1 SNHLY, CDR2 FYNNEI. The DNA for the CDR3 is TGTGCCAGCAATTGGCAGGATTCACCCCTCCACTTT. This sequence encodes CASNWQDSPLHF.

The chain employs TRBV4-1 and TRBJ1-2; 7 bases line up with TRBD1. Trimming removed 3 bases from V and 0 bases from J; junction bases left unmatched: 4. Germline V CDR1 and CDR2: MGHRA, YSYEKL. CDR3 length equals 15 residues. CDR3 DNA sequence: TGCGCCAGCAGCCAGACTCAGGGGGCTAACTATGGCTACACCTTC. It specifies CASSQTQGANYGYTF.

The J gene is TRBJ2-3, the V gene TRBV6-5; 10 nucleotides line up with TRBD2. CDR3 length equals 15 residues. Germline values: CDR1 MNHEY, CDR2 SVGAGI. The trim removed 7 bases at V and 5 bases at J, leaving 9 bases unmatched. The CDR3, as DNA: TGTGCCAGCAAGCGGGGGGGGCCATTTGTAGATACGCAGTATTTT. This sequence encodes CASKRGGPFVDTQYF.

This CDR3 reads CASRQDESGNTIYF. CDR3 nucleotides: TGTGCCAGCCGGCAGGATGAGTCTGGAAACACCATATATTTT. The rearrangement joins TRBV6-5 to TRBJ1-3; D is unclear. The V gene lost 8 bases and the J gene lost 1 base, with 12 bases spanning the gap. This CDR3 is built from 14 residues. Germline lookup yields CDR1 MNHEY and CDR2 SVGAGI.

V usage is TRBV7-8 and J usage is TRBJ2-5; D might be TRBD2 (5 bases). The V gene's germline CDR1 is SGHVS and CDR2 FQNEAQ. CDR3 length: 13 amino acids. With 6 bases removed from V and 9 bases from J, the gap between germline ends came to 17 bases. Here the CDR3 DNA reads TGTGCCAGCAGTGCCCCTGCGGGTATAGCCCAGTACTTC. Its translation is CASSAPAGIAQYF.

The genes are TRBV7-2 and TRBJ2-7; 10 positions agree with TRBD1. Germline CDR1 is SGHTA and CDR2 is FQGNSA. The CDR3 totals 15 residues. V shed 4 bases, J shed 4 bases, and the junction held 7 bases outside the gene matches. The CDR3 coding sequence is TGTGCCAGCAGCTCCGCTCCGGGACAGGGGTACGAGCAGTACTTC. Translation: CASSSAPGQGYEQYF.